Below, 8 T cell receptor beta chains from the same sample are listed, as sequenced in a study of cytomegalovirus exposure and HLA in healthy donors. The PCR was carried out with 60 Vbeta primers and 13 Jbeta primers. The protocol was immunoSEQ multiplex PCR, while the TCRdb copy is restricted to in-frame clones and leaves out a portion. The table has some 20,000 clones, 70% to 80% seen once. The specimen sequenced was PBMCs. These receptors all stem from a man between 18 and 35 years old in good health and CMV-seronegative.

CDR3 sequence: CAWSPGNYGYTF. In DNA form, the CDR3 reads TGTGCCTGGAGTCCAGGGAACTATGGCTACACCTTC. The V gene is TRBV30, the J gene TRBJ1-2; a weak D match, TRBD1 (5 bases). Looked up from germline, CDR1 is GTSNPN and CDR2 is SVGIG (reference sequence). Between the trimmed V and J ends, which lost 2 bases and 2 bases, there was a span of 6 bases. This CDR3 contains 12 residues.

CDR3 nucleotide sequence: TGTGCCAGCAGCGTAGCTACGGGAGCGAACACTGAAGCTTTCTTT. Translation: CASSVATGANTEAFF. The V call is TRBV9, the J call TRBJ1-1; D call uncertain. The CDR3 sequence is 15 residues long. With 0 bases removed from V and 1 base from J, the gap between germline ends came to 10 bases. Germline loops: CDR1 SGDLS, CDR2 YYNGEE.

The rearrangement links TRBV5-1 to TRBJ1-2, with TRBD1 matching over 7 bases. This CDR3 is 14 amino acids long. CDR1 and CDR2 from the germline V gene are SGHRS and YFSETQ. Trimming removed 4 bases from V and 4 bases from J; junction bases left unmatched: 7. CDR3 sequence: CASSTETGLYGYTF. As DNA, the CDR3 is TGCGCCAGCAGCACGGAGACAGGGCTCTATGGCTACACCTTC.

V and J are TRBV29-1 and TRBJ2-1; TRBD1 matches 12 bases. This CDR3 contains 16 residues. CDR1 and CDR2 (germline): SQVTM, ANQGSEA. The CDR3 is CTSIRPGTGGLNEQFF. The DNA of the CDR3 is TGCACCTCTATAAGGCCGGGGACAGGGGGCTTGAATGAGCAGTTCTTC.

The chain combines TRBV4-1 with TRBJ2-1; TRBD2 aligns across 12 bases. Unmatched junction bases numbered 2, after V lost 5 bases and J lost 0 bases. This CDR3 comprises 16 residues. Germline values: CDR1 MGHRA, CDR2 YSYEKL. CDR3 sequence (DNA): TGCGCCAGCAGCTTGGGACTAGCGGGCTCCTACAATGAGCAGTTCTTC. Translated: CASSLGLAGSYNEQFF.

V usage is TRBV11-2 and J usage is TRBJ2-3, with D possibly being TRBD2 (6 bases). V was trimmed by 3 bases and J by 2 bases, leaving 18 bases between them. Germline V CDR1 and CDR2: SGHAT, FQNNGV. The CDR3 runs 17 residues. The CDR3 is CASSFPISGGYTDTQYF. The CDR3 DNA sequence: TGTGCCAGCAGCTTCCCAATTAGCGGAGGATACACAGATACGCAGTATTTT.

This chain connects TRBV14 to TRBJ1-2; D not certain. Trimming removed 1 base at V and 4 bases at J, with 19 bases between. This CDR3 is 17 amino acids long. The germline V gene encodes CDR1 SGHDN and CDR2 FVKESK. The CDR3 region has the DNA TGTGCCAGCAGCCAAGCGTCGGTGCTAGGTTCGAGCTATGGCTACACCTTC. Encoded protein: CASSQASVLGSSYGYTF.

The chain is built from TRBV29-1 and TRBJ1-2; no reliable D call. Trimming took 6 bases from V and 4 from J, leaving 18 bases between them. The CDR3 length is 14 residues. CDR1 and CDR2 from the germline V gene are SQVTM and ANQGSEA. The CDR3 protein is CSVIIEGPSYGYTF. In DNA form, the CDR3 reads TGCAGCGTAATCATTGAGGGTCCTAGCTATGGCTACACCTTC.